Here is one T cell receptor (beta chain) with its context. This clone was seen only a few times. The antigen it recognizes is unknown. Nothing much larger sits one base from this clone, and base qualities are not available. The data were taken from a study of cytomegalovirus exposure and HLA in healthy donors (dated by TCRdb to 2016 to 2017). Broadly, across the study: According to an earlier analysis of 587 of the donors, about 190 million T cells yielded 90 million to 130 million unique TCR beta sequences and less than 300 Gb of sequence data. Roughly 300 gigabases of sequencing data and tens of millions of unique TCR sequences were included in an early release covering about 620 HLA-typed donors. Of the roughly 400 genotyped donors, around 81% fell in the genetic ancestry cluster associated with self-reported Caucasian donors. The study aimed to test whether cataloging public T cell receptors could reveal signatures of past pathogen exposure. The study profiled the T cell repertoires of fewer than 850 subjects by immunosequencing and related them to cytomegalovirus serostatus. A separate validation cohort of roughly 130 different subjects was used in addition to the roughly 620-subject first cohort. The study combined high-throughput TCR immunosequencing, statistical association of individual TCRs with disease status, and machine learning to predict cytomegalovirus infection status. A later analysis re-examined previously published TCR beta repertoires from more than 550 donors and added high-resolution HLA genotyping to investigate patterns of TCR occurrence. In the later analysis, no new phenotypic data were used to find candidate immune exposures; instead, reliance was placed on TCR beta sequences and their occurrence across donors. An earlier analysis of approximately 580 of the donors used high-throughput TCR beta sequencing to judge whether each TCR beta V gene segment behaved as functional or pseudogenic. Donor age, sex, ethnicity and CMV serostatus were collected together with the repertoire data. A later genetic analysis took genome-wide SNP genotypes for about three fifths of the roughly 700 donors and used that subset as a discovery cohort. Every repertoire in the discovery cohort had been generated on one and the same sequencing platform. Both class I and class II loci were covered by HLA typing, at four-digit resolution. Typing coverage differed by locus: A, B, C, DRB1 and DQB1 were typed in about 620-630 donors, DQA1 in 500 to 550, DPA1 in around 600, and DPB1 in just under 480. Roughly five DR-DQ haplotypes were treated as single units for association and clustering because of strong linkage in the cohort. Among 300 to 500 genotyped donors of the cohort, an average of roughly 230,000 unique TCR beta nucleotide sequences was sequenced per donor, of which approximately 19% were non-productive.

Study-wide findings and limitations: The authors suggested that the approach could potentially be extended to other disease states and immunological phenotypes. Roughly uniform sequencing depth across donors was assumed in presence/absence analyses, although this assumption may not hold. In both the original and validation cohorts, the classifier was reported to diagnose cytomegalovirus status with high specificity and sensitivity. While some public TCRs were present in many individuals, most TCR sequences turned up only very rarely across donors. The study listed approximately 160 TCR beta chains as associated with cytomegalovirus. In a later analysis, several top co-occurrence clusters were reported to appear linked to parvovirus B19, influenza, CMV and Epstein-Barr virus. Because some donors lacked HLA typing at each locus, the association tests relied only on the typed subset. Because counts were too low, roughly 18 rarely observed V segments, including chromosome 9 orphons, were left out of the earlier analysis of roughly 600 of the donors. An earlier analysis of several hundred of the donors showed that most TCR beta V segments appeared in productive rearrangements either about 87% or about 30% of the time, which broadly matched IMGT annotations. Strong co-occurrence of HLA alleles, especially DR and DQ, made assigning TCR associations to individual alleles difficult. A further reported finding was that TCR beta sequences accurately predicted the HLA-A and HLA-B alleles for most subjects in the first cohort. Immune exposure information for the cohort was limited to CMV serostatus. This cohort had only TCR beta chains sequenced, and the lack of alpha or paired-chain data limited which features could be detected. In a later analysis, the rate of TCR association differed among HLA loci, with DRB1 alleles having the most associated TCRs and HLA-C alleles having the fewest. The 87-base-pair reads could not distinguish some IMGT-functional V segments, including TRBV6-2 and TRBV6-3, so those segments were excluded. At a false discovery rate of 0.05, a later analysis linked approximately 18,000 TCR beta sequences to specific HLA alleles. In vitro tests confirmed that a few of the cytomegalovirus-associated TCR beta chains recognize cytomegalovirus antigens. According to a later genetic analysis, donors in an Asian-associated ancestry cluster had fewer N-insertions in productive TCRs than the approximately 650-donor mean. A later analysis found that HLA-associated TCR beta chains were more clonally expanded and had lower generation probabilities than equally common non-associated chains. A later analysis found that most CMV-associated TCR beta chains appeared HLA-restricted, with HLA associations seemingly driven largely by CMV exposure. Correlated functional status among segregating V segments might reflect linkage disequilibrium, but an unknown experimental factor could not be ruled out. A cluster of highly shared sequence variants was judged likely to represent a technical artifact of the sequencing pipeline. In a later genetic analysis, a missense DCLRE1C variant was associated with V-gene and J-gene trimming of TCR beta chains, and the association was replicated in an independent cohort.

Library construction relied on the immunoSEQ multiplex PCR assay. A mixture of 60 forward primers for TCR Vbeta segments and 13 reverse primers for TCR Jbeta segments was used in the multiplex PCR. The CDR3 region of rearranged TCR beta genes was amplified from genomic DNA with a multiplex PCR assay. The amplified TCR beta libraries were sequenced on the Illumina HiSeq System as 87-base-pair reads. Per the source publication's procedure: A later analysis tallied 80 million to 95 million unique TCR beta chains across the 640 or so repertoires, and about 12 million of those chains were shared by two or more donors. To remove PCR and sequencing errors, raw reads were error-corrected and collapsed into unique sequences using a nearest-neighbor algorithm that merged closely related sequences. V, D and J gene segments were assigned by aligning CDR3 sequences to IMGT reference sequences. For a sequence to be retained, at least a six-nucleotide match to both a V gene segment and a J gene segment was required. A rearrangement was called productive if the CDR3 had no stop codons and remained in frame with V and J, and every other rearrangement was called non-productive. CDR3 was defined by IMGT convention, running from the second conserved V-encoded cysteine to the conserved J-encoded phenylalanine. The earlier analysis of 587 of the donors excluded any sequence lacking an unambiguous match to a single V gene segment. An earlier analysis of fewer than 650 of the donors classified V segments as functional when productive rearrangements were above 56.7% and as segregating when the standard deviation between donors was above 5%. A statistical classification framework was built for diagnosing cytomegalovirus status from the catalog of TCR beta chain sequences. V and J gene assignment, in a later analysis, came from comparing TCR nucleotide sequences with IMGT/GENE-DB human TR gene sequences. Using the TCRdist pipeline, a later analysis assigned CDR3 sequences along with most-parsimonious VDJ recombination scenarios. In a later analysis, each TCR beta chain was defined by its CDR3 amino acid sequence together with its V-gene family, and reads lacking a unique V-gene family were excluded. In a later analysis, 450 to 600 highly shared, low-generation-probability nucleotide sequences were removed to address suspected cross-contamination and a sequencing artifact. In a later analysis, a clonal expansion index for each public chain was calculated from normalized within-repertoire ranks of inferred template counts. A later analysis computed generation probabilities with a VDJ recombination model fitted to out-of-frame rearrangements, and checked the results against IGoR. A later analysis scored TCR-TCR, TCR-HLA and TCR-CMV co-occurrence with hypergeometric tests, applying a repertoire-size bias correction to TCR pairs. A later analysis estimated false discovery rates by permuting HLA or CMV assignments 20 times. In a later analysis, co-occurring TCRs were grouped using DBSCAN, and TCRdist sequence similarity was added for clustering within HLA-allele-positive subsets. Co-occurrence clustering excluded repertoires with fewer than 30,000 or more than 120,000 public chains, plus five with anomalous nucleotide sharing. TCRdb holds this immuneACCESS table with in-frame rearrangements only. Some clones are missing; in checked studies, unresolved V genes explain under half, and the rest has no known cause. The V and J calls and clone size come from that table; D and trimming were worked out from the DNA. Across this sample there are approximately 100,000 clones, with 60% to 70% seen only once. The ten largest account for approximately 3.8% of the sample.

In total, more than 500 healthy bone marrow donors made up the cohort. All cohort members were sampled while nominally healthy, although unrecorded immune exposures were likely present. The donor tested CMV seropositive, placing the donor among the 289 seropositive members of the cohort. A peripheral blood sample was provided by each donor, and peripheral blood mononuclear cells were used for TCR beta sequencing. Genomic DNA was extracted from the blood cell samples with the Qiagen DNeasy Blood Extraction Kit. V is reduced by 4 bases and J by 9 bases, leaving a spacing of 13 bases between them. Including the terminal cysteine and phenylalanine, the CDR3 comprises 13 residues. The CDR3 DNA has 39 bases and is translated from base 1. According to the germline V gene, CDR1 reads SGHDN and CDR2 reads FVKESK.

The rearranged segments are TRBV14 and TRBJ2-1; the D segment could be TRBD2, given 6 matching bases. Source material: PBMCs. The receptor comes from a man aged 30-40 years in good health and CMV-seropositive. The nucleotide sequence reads TGTGCCAGCAGCCTTCAGAGCGGGCTTGAGCAGTTCTTC. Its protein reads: CASSLQSGLEQFF.